The T cell receptor beta chain described here comes from a study of cytomegalovirus exposure and HLA in healthy donors. Study background: A later analysis reported the 90 to 150 validation repertoires used the same platform as the 666 first-cohort repertoires.

It was the roughly 130-subject validation cohort, separate from the approximately 620-subject first cohort, to which the donors belonged. As for this clone: Its target is unknown.

The CDR3 extends over 12 amino acids. V lost 10 bases and J lost 4, with 14 bases in between. CDR1 MNHNY and CDR2 SVGAGI come from the germline V gene (reference sequence). Study-wide points: Among TCR sequences, most were rare, though some public TCRs appeared in many donors.

Profiled with immunoSEQ multiplex PCR; TCRdb holds only in-frame clones, not every one. The table lists about 280,000 clones, 88% of them singletons. The clonotype originates from a woman aged 18-29 years in good health and CMV-seronegative. The chain has TRBV6-6 and TRBJ2-7; perhaps TRBD2 as D (5 bases). The sequenced sample was PBMCs. CDR3 loop: CATSGFPYEQYF. Here the CDR3 DNA reads TGTGCCACCTCGGGATTTCCTTACGAGCAGTACTTC.